The 29 T cell receptor beta chains below come from one sample, sequenced in a study of graft-versus-host responses after intestinal transplantation (dated by TCRdb to the early 2020s). Which antigens these TCRs recognize remains unknown. Library preparation was by the immunoSEQ multiplex PCR assay. In its TCRdb copy, this immuneACCESS table keeps in-frame sequences only and misses some clones. Where compared with another copy, unresolved V genes explain less than half of these, and the others have no known cause. This sample is represented by about 35,000 clones; about 93% of them were singletons. Clones ranked in the top ten supply roughly a fifth of the sample. This specimen's time point label, interpreted: cells obtained before transplantation from donor or recipient. The material sequenced was unstimulated CD8+ T cells sorted from spleen or lymph node cells, taken before transplant. All receptors derive from a human donor who was the organ donor for an intestinal transplant.

V usage is TRBV28 and J usage is TRBJ2-7, with TRBD2 matching 8 bases. The CDR3 contains 14 residues. Germline loops: CDR1 MDHEN, CDR2 SYDVKM. J gave up 4 bases and V 6 bases, and 8 bases lay outside the gene matches. In DNA form, the CDR3 reads TGTGCCAGCAGACAACGACTAGCGCCTTACGAGCAGTACTTC. Protein sequence: CASRQRLAPYEQYF.

This clone has only one observation. This chain uses TRBV4-1 with TRBJ2-2; D not resolved. The CDR3 sequence is 14 residues long. V was cut by 3 bases and J by 2 bases, with 7 bases left in between. Germline V lookup: CDR1 MGHRA, CDR2 YSYEKL. CDR3 nucleotides: TGCGCCAGCAGCCAGGCCGGAAACACCGGGGAGCTGTTTTTT. Protein: CASSQAGNTGELFF.

V is TRBV28 and J is TRBJ2-7, with TRBD2 matching 7 bases. The V segment lost 6 bases and the J segment 2 bases; nucleotides outside the gene matches: 16. Germline V lookup: CDR1 MDHEN, CDR2 SYDVKM. There are 17 residues in the CDR3. The CDR3 DNA follows: TGTGCCAGCAGCCGTATATGGCGGGAGTTCCCTCCCTACGAGCAGTACTTC. This translates into CASSRIWREFPPYEQYF. Complete variable domain (other parts from reference TRBV28 and TRBJ2-7): DVKVTQSSRYLVKRTGEKVFLECVQDMDHENMFWYRQDPGLGLRLIYFSYDVKMKEKGDIPEGYSVSREKKERFSLILESASTNQTSMYLCASSRIWREFPPYEQYFGPGTRLTVT.

The chain links TRBV4-1 to TRBJ2-5; maybe TRBD1 (5 bases). The ends were cut back, 3 bases at V and 5 bases at J, with 13 bases in the middle. This CDR3 contains 14 residues. The germline gives CDR1 MGHRA, CDR2 YSYEKL. CDR3 sequence: CASSHPGQGETQYF. The CDR3 bases are TGCGCCAGCAGCCATCCCGGACAAGGGGAGACCCAGTACTTC.

This clone was observed once. This chain joins TRBV27 and TRBJ2-5; 9 nucleotides line up with TRBD2. The DNA matches TRBJ2-7 better at its end, which makes the J call doubtful. Germline assignment: CDR1 MNHEY and CDR2 SMNVEV (reference sequence). The length of the CDR3 is 14 residues. The CDR3 region has the DNA TGTGCCAGCAGTTTAAGGGCGGGAGGGCCCGAGCAGTACTTC. This translates into CASSLRAGGPEQYF.

The V call is TRBV27, the J call TRBJ2-5; the D is unclear. Germline CDR1 reads MNHEY; CDR2 reads SMNVEV (reference sequence). With 5 bases removed from V and 5 bases from J, the gap between germline ends came to 12 bases. The CDR3 sequence is 13 residues long. This chain's CDR3 is CASSPAGGETQYF. The CDR3 DNA reads TGTGCCAGCAGTCCCGCCGGTGGTGAGACCCAGTACTTC.

This rearrangement joins TRBV28 to TRBJ2-2; the match to TRBD2 covers 8 bases. Germline V gene data show CDR1 as MDHEN and CDR2 as SYDVKM. The V and J ends lost 0 bases and 5 bases, in that order; junction bases with no gene match: 11. This CDR3 spans 18 amino acids. The CDR3 reads CASSLWGWGTRGTGELFF. CDR3 coding DNA: TGTGCCAGCAGTTTATGGGGCTGGGGGACTAGGGGTACCGGGGAGCTGTTTTTT.

This chain connects TRBV4-2 to TRBJ2-7; 9 bases are a match to TRBD1. The J segment lost 2 bases and the V segment lost 0 bases, leaving 14 bases of the junction unmatched. This CDR3 has 19 residues. Germline CDR1 and CDR2: LGHNA and YNFKEQ. CDR3 sequence (DNA): TGTGCCAGCAGCCAAGATCCCTTTAGAGGGGACAGGGATCCCTACGAGCAGTACTTC. It translates to CASSQDPFRGDRDPYEQYF.

The chain recombines TRBV7-5 with TRBJ2-7; the listed D gene, TRBD2, was not tested against the DNA. TRBV7-5 is assigned pseudogene status. This CDR3 comprises 14 residues. CDR3 residues: CVSGSGGTSYEQYF. The DNA for the CDR3 is TGTGTATCGGGATCTGGCGGCACCTCCTACGAGCAGTACTTC.

The chain combines TRBV7-2 with TRBJ2-2; no firm D call. The CDR3 runs 12 residues. Per germline, CDR1 SGHTA and CDR2 FQGNSA. Deletions cut 0 bases from V and 7 bases from J, with 3 bases between. CDR3 protein: CASSLASGELFF. As DNA, the CDR3 is TGTGCCAGCAGCTTAGCTAGCGGGGAGCTGTTTTTT.

The gene calls are TRBV27 and TRBJ1-1, with D perhaps matching TRBD1 (6 bases). Per the germline V gene, CDR1 is MNHEY and CDR2 is SMNVEV (reference sequence). V lost 2 bases and J lost 5, with 18 bases in between. The CDR3 spans 16 residues. In DNA, the CDR3 is TGTGCCAGCAGTTTACGGGCCCCCCCAGGGGCGACTGAAGCTTTCTTT. Its translation is CASSLRAPPGATEAFF.

The genes are TRBV28 and TRBJ2-7, with TRBD2 identical over 9 bases. The trim removed 4 bases at V and 4 bases at J, leaving 8 bases unmatched. Germline V gene sequence: CDR1 MDHEN, CDR2 SYDVKM. The CDR3 loop spans 15 amino acids. The CDR3 DNA follows: TGTGCCAGCAGTTGGTCCCCTAGCGGGATTTACGAGCAGTACTTC. Translation: CASSWSPSGIYEQYF.

The rearrangement uses TRBV28 and TRBJ1-5; possible D gene TRBD1, 5 bases. The germline gives CDR1 MDHEN, CDR2 SYDVKM. Trimming shortened V by 2 bases and J by 5 bases, and 19 bases separated the two germline ends. The CDR3 has 17 amino acids. Here the CDR3 reads CASSLPRKAGRDQPQHF. The CDR3 DNA reads TGTGCCAGCAGTTTACCCCGTAAGGCAGGGAGGGATCAGCCCCAGCATTTT.

V is TRBV23-1 and J is TRBJ2-4; D is undetermined. Being an ORF, TRBV23-1 has a function that is uncertain. Trimming stripped 0 bases from V and 4 bases from J, with 10 bases between. The CDR3 has 15 amino acids. The CDR3 region is CASSQSSRRKNIQYF. The CDR3 DNA sequence: TGCGCCAGCAGTCAATCGAGCCGCAGGAAAAACATTCAGTACTTC.

V is TRBV2 and J is TRBJ2-7, with 7 bases aligning to TRBD2. V shed 8 bases and J 2 bases; nucleotides not matched to a gene: 0. Germline assignment: CDR1 SNHLY and CDR2 FYNNEI. This CDR3 has 11 residues. The CDR3 reads CASGGAYEQYF. CDR3 in DNA: TGTGCCAGCGGGGGGGCCTACGAGCAGTACTTC.

The chain joins TRBV27 to TRBJ2-7; TRBD2 matches at 7 bases. The CDR3 totals 17 residues. Germline trimming cut 5 bases from V and 2 bases from J; bases unmatched to any gene: 15. CDR1 and CDR2 (germline): MNHEY, SMNVEV (reference sequence). The CDR3 sequence: CASSTTHALARTYEQYF. The CDR3 nucleotides read TGTGCCAGCAGTACCACCCACGCACTAGCGAGAACCTACGAGCAGTACTTC.

The gene calls are TRBV5-1 and TRBJ2-1; TRBD2 agrees at 7 bases. Germline trimming cut 0 bases from V and 1 base from J; bases unmatched to any gene: 1. CDR3 size: 15 residues. Germline V lookup: CDR1 SGHRS, CDR2 YFSETQ. The CDR3 region is CASSLVAGSYNEQFF. DNA of the CDR3: TGCGCCAGCAGCTTGGTAGCGGGTTCCTACAATGAGCAGTTCTTC.

This rearrangement joins TRBV4-3 to TRBJ1-3; no definite D call. CDR1 and CDR2 (germline): LGHNA, YSLEER. The CDR3 runs 16 residues. V was trimmed by 3 bases and J by 0 bases, leaving 12 bases between them. CDR3 loop: CASSQKNSISGNTIYF. The CDR3 DNA sequence: TGCGCCAGCAGCCAGAAGAACAGTATCTCTGGAAACACCATATATTTT.

In this sample, this clone turned up once. This sequence joins TRBV6-5 and TRBJ1-1, with D unclear. The CDR3 is made up of 11 amino acids. The V end was cut by 6 bases, the J end by 11 bases, with 13 bases between. From germline, CDR1 is MNHEY and CDR2 SVGAGI. The CDR3 protein is CASRNLQKAFF. DNA of the CDR3: TGTGCCAGCAGGAACCTCCAGAAGGCTTTCTTT.

The chain joins TRBV6-5 to TRBJ1-1; TRBD1 is a possible D gene (5 bases). The V end was cut by 3 bases, the J end by 5 bases, with 19 bases between. The CDR3 runs 16 residues. Germline assignment: CDR1 MNHEY and CDR2 SVGAGI. This CDR3 reads CASSYNFGALGTEAFF. For the CDR3, the DNA is TGTGCCAGCAGTTATAATTTCGGGGCCTTGGGGACTGAAGCTTTCTTT.

This sequence joins TRBV28 and TRBJ2-5, with D unresolved. The CDR3 is 15 residues long. Trimming cost V 3 bases and J 0 bases, with 11 bases left between them. In germline, CDR1 is MDHEN, CDR2 SYDVKM. In DNA, the CDR3 is TGTGCCAGCAGTTTGGCCCCGCGGTACCAAGAGACCCAGTACTTC. Translated, it gives CASSLAPRYQETQYF.

The CDR3 spells CASSYAGALNTEAFF. CDR3 DNA sequence: TGTGCCAGCAGTTATGCGGGGGCCCTGAACACTGAAGCTTTCTTT. The chain joins TRBV6-5 to TRBJ1-1, with a tentative D call TRBD1 (6 bases). The germline V and J ends were trimmed by 3 bases and 0 bases, with 11 bases remaining between them. The CDR3 is 15 residues long. CDR1 is MNHEY, CDR2 SVGAGI, per germline.

This clone was seen a single time. V gene TRBV7-2 combines with J gene TRBJ1-1; D might be TRBD1 (6 bases). Trimming took off 4 bases at V and 11 bases at J, with 20 bases between the two ends. The V gene's germline CDR1 is SGHTA and CDR2 FQGNSA. The CDR3 consists of 14 residues. The CDR3 DNA is TGTGCCAGCAGCTACACGACAGGAAACTTTCGGGCTTTCTTT. This encodes CASSYTTGNFRAFF.

The chain joins TRBV5-1 to TRBJ2-7, with TRBD2 matching 8 bases. Per germline, CDR1 SGHRS and CDR2 YFSETQ. The junction had 9 bases not matched to a gene; V was cut back by 4 bases and J by 3 bases. CDR3 length: 15 amino acids. The CDR3 DNA is TGCGCCAGCAGCCTCGGGGTAGCGGGAATCTACGAGCAGTACTTC. It codes for CASSLGVAGIYEQYF.

This sequence joins TRBV7-2 and TRBJ2-7, with 8 bases lining up with TRBD1. V was clipped by 3 bases and J by 1 base; unmatched bases: 5. The CDR3 runs 15 residues. Germline V gene lookup returns CDR1 SGHTA and CDR2 FQGNSA. The CDR3 DNA reads as TGTGCCAGCAGCTTCGGACAGGGCCTTTCCTACGAGCAGTACTTC. It encodes CASSFGQGLSYEQYF.

On this clone itself: The DNA is left out, because the CDR3 cannot be placed on it with certainty; the CDR3 is given as TCRdb lists it. The V gene is TRBV30, the J gene TRBJ2-1; no DNA check was done on the table's D call, TRBD1. Germline lookup yields CDR1 GTSNPN and CDR2 SVGIG (reference sequence). The CDR3 spans 14 amino acids, including both terminal residues. CDR3 sequence: CAWSSGQGYNEQFF.

The chain couples TRBV15 to TRBJ1-1, with 10 bases matching TRBD1. The germline CDR1 and CDR2 sequences are LNHNV and YYDKDF (reference sequence). The CDR3 is 15 residues long. With V trimmed by 3 bases and J by 11 bases, 12 bases remained unmatched. The CDR3 is CATSRGGQGPFLAFF. The CDR3 DNA reads as TGTGCCACCAGCAGGGGGGGACAGGGGCCATTCTTGGCTTTCTTT.

The chain couples TRBV2 to TRBJ2-5; perhaps TRBD2 as D (6 bases). Trimming left V 7 bases short and J 3 bases short, with 24 bases between. This CDR3 spans 17 amino acids. Germline V gene data show CDR1 as SNHLY and CDR2 as FYNNEI. CDR3 protein: CASIGRVLADLEETQYF. The DNA for the CDR3 is TGTGCCAGCATCGGCCGGGTGTTAGCGGACCTTGAAGAGACCCAGTACTTC.

The chain is built from TRBV5-4 and TRBJ1-1, with D perhaps matching TRBD1 (6 bases). The CDR3 totals 15 residues. Germline values: CDR1 SGHNT, CDR2 YYREEE (reference sequence). The V gene lost 3 bases and the J gene lost 5 bases, with 17 bases spanning the gap. CDR3 bases: TGTGCCAGCAGCTCATCCCTACAGGGATGGACTGAAGCTTTCTTT. Its translation is CASSSSLQGWTEAFF. The full variable domain, with the rest looked up from reference TRBV5-4 and TRBJ1-1, is ETGVTQSPTHLIKTRGQQVTLRCSSQSGHNTVSWYQQALGQGPQFIFQYYREEENGRGNFPPRFSGLQFPNYSSELNVNALELDDSALYLCASSSSLQGWTEAFFGQGTRLTVV.